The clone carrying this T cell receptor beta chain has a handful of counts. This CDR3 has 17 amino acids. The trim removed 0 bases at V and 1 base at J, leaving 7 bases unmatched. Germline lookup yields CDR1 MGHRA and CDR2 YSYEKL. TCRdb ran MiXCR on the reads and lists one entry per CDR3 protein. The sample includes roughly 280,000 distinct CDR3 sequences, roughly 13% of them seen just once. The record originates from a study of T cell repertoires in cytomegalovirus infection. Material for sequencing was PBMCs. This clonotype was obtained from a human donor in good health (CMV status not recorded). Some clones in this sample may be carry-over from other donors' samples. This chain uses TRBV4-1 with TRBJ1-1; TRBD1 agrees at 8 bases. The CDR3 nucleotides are TGCGCCAGCAGCCAAGATCCTCAGGGGGCGCAGAACACTGAAGCTTTCTTT. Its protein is CASSQDPQGAQNTEAFF.